Shown below are 31 T cell receptor beta chains from a single sample sequenced in a study of identifying expanded T cells in peripheral blood. Clones were sequenced by immunoSEQ multiplex PCR, and TCRdb holds only the in-frame ones, with some missing. This table has 55,000 to 80,000 clones, about 83% appearing once. Sequencing input: blood. Receptors originate from a person aged 18-70 years in good health.

This chain joins TRBV6-1 and TRBJ1-2; the D is unclear. Looked up from germline, CDR1 is MNHNS and CDR2 is SASEGT. CDR3 size: 12 residues. The V end lost 5 bases, the J end lost 4 bases, and 8 bases lay between the germline ends. CDR3 nucleotide sequence: TGTGCCAGCAGTCGAAGTCTCTATGGCTACACCTTC. Its protein product is CASSRSLYGYTF.

J is TRBJ2-7 and V is TRBV11-3; 9 bases agree with TRBD1. The V gene's germline CDR1 is SGHNT and CDR2 YENEEA. This CDR3 has 14 residues. The V gene end was trimmed by 9 bases and the J gene end by 6 bases; junction bases not matched to a gene: 12. CDR3 protein: CASGWGQGPFEQYV. CDR3 nucleotides: TGTGCCAGTGGATGGGGACAGGGCCCCTTCGAGCAGTACGTC.

The chain is built from TRBV5-1 and TRBJ1-2; 9 bases are a match to TRBD1. The CDR3 covers 13 residues. V dropped 3 bases and J dropped 8; count of bases not matched to a gene: 5. Germline values: CDR1 SGHRS, CDR2 YFSETQ. CDR3 nucleotides: TGCGCCAGCAGCTGGGGACAGGGAGAAGGCTACACCTTC. Its translation: CASSWGQGEGYTF.

The table lists this clone with a count of one. This chain connects TRBV6-6 to TRBJ1-1; a possible D gene is TRBD1 (5 bases). V was pared by 5 bases and J by 3 bases, with 16 bases between. Germline V gene data show CDR1 as MNHNY and CDR2 as SVGAGI (reference sequence). This CDR3 is built from 15 residues. The CDR3 region is CASSPKTVGDTEAFF. In nucleotides, the CDR3 is TGTGCCAGCAGTCCCAAGACAGTAGGGGACACTGAAGCTTTCTTT.

This clone was counted between two and nine times. The chain carries TRBV10-2 and TRBJ1-2; 8 bases line up with TRBD1. This CDR3 has 13 residues. CDR1 WSHSY and CDR2 SAAADI come from the germline V gene. The J segment lost 7 bases and the V segment lost 3 bases, leaving 4 bases of the junction unmatched. The CDR3 here is CASSDGRGLGYTF. The CDR3 nucleotides read TGCGCCAGCAGTGACGGCAGGGGGCTTGGCTACACCTTC.

V usage is TRBV6-6 and J usage is TRBJ1-1, with a tentative D call TRBD1 (6 bases). The CDR3 length is 14 residues. Looked up from germline, CDR1 is MNHNY and CDR2 is SVGAGI (reference sequence). The ends were cut back, 4 bases at V and 3 bases at J, with 12 bases in the middle. The CDR3 protein is CASSWGASYTEAFF. For the CDR3, the DNA is TGTGCCAGCAGTTGGGGGGCGAGCTACACTGAAGCTTTCTTT.

This clone was seen only a few times. The chain carries TRBV6-5 and TRBJ1-5; D might be TRBD1 (6 bases). Germline V gene sequence: CDR1 MNHEY, CDR2 SVGAGI. The CDR3 length is 14 residues. V dropped 6 bases and J dropped 3 bases, with 12 bases sitting between them. The CDR3 bases are TGTGCCAGCAGCCGAACAGGGTTCAATCAGCCCCAGCATTTT. This encodes CASSRTGFNQPQHF.

This clone was counted only a few times. The chain combines TRBV6-6 with TRBJ2-1, with TRBD2 identical over 7 bases. The germline gives CDR1 MNHNY, CDR2 SVGAGI (reference sequence). The CDR3 is 15 amino acids. J gave up 2 bases and V 6 bases, and 7 bases lay outside the gene matches. CDR3 sequence: CASRTPGLPYNEQFF. The CDR3 nucleotides read TGTGCCAGCAGGACTCCGGGACTACCCTACAATGAGCAGTTCTTC.

J is TRBJ2-4 and V is TRBV4-1; a weak D match, TRBD1 (6 bases). The germline CDR1 and CDR2 sequences are MGHRA and YSYEKL. This CDR3 spans 15 amino acids. The V end was cut by 3 bases, the J end by 3 bases, with 12 bases between. The CDR3 region is CASSQTQGNKNIQYF. In DNA form, the CDR3 reads TGCGCCAGCAGCCAGACACAGGGAAACAAAAACATTCAGTACTTC.

The chain couples TRBV25-1 to TRBJ2-3; D is possibly TRBD1 or TRBD2 (5 bases each). Trimming stripped 5 bases from V and 5 bases from J, with 17 bases between. This CDR3 has 15 residues. The germline V gene encodes CDR1 MGHDK and CDR2 SYGVNS. The CDR3 spells CASSRPGQGEDTQYF. The CDR3 DNA is TGTGCCAGCAGTAGGCCGGGGCAAGGGGAAGATACGCAGTATTTT.

This chain connects TRBV19 to TRBJ1-2, with D hard to call. The CDR3 has 15 amino acids. The germline V gene has CDR1 LNHDA and CDR2 SQIVND (reference sequence). V shed 2 bases and J shed 0 bases, with 10 bases lying between them. The CDR3 loop is CASSIHMEANYGYTF. CDR3 in DNA: TGTGCCAGTAGTATACATATGGAAGCTAACTATGGCTACACCTTC.

V gene TRBV27 combines with J gene TRBJ2-7; D gene unclear. V shed 8 bases and J shed 3 bases, with 14 bases lying between them. CDR1 and CDR2 (germline): MNHEY, SMNVEV (reference sequence). There are 13 residues in the CDR3. The CDR3 is CASSLLQSYEQYF. The CDR3 nucleotides are TGTGCCAGCTCGCTACTACAGAGCTACGAGCAGTACTTC.

This clone has only a few counts. The J gene is TRBJ2-2, the V gene TRBV4-1, with TRBD1 identical over 7 bases. The length of the CDR3 is 16 residues. V lost 4 bases and J lost 6; bases outside the gene matches: 11. The germline V gene encodes CDR1 MGHRA and CDR2 YSYEKL. Here the CDR3 reads CASSRSWTRGPGELFF. DNA for the CDR3: TGCGCCAGCAGCCGCTCGTGGACAAGGGGGCCCGGGGAGCTGTTTTTT.

The V and J genes are TRBV18 and TRBJ2-1; 8 bases align to TRBD1. The junction had 2 bases not matched to a gene; V was cut back by 3 bases and J by 7 bases. The CDR3 has 13 residues. Germline V lookup: CDR1 KGHSH, CDR2 LQKENI. CDR3 sequence: CASSPGQGNEQFF. CDR3 bases: TGTGCCAGCTCACCCGGACAGGGAAATGAGCAGTTCTTC.

The chain has TRBV30 and TRBJ2-5; D unclear. V was clipped by 4 bases and J by 4 bases, with 16 bases between them. The germline gives CDR1 GTSNPN, CDR2 SVGIG (reference sequence). The CDR3 sequence is 14 residues long. CDR3 in DNA: TGTGCCTGGAAGTTCGGCTCTCTGGCAGAGACCCAGTACTTC. It encodes CAWKFGSLAETQYF.

The genes are TRBV4-1 and TRBJ2-3; D tentatively fits TRBD1 or TRBD2 (6 bases each). V was trimmed by 4 bases and J by 6 bases, leaving 14 bases between them. In germline, CDR1 is MGHRA, CDR2 YSYEKL. CDR3 length: 14 residues. The CDR3 region has the DNA TGCGCCAGCAGCCTTAGTAGGGGGGTCGATACGCAGTATTTT. It yields the protein CASSLSRGVDTQYF.

Remarks on this clone: Distinct nucleotide sequences in the sample also encode this CDR3. The J gene is TRBJ2-1, the V gene TRBV2, with D unresolved. Germline V lookup: CDR1 SNHLY, CDR2 FYNNEI. CDR3 size: 15 residues. V lost 0 bases and J 0 bases, leaving 6 bases between the germline ends. The CDR3 nucleotides read TGTGCCAGCAGTGAAGCGTCGAGCTCCTACAATGAGCAGTTCTTC. It specifies CASSEASSSYNEQFF.

The chain recombines TRBV5-1 with TRBJ1-2, with no clear D. Trimming took 0 bases from V and 1 from J, leaving 4 bases between them. This CDR3 region has 13 residues. CDR1 and CDR2 from the germline V gene are SGHRS and YFSETQ. The CDR3 reads CASSLGDNYGYTF. CDR3 coding DNA: TGCGCCAGCAGCTTGGGGGATAACTATGGCTACACCTTC.

The chain combines TRBV25-1 with TRBJ1-3; D gene unclear. Germline CDR1 is MGHDK and CDR2 is SYGVNS. V lost 2 bases and J 4 bases, leaving 12 bases between the germline ends. CDR3 length: 15 residues. CDR3 bases: TGTGCCAGCAGTGAACGTCTGCATGGGGGAAACACCATATATTTT. It translates to CASSERLHGGNTIYF. The entire variable domain, with the rest obtained from reference TRBV25-1 and TRBJ1-3, is as follows: EADIYQTPRYLVIGTGKKITLECSQTMGHDKMYWYQQDPGMELHLIHYSYGVNSTEKGDLSSESTVSRIRTEHFPLTLESARPSHTSQYLCASSERLHGGNTIYFGEGSWLTVV.

The V gene is TRBV2, the J gene TRBJ2-5; D gene uncertain. The CDR3 extends over 10 amino acids. The V end was cut by 7 bases, the J end by 5 bases, with 5 bases between. Germline V gene data show CDR1 as SNHLY and CDR2 as FYNNEI. CDR3 in amino acids: CASTGETQYF. CDR3 in DNA: TGTGCCAGCACTGGGGAGACCCAGTACTTC.

This clone was recorded a few times. The chain combines TRBV18 with TRBJ1-5; maybe TRBD1 (5 bases). Germline assignment: CDR1 KGHSH and CDR2 LQKENI. Trimming removed 8 bases at V and 2 bases at J, with 10 bases between. CDR3 length: 13 amino acids. DNA for the CDR3: TGTGCCAGCACCGGGACCCGCAATCAGCCCCAGCATTTT. Protein: CASTGTRNQPQHF.

The chain carries TRBV7-8 and TRBJ2-3, with no clear D. V lost 4 bases, J lost 0 bases, and 8 bases lay in between. The germline CDR1 and CDR2 sequences are SGHVS and FQNEAQ. This CDR3 has 14 amino acids. The CDR3 here is CASSSTRSTDTQYF. In DNA, the CDR3 is TGTGCCAGCAGCTCGACACGGAGCACAGATACGCAGTATTTT. The whole variable domain, remainder taken from reference TRBV7-8 and TRBJ2-3, is GAGVSQSPRYKVAKRGQDVALRCDPISGHVSLFWYQQALGQGPEFLTYFQNEAQLDKSGLPSDRFFAERPEGSVSTLKIQRTQQEDSAVYLCASSSTRSTDTQYFGPGTRLTVL.

This chain uses TRBV7-9 with TRBJ2-2; D unresolved. Germline CDR1 is SEHNR and CDR2 is FQNEAQ (reference sequence). Trimming removed 2 bases from V and 7 bases from J, with 11 bases in between. The CDR3 is made up of 14 amino acids. The CDR3 DNA is TGTGCCAGCAGCTTAAACCCTGTTAACGGGGAGCTGTTTTTT. Translating gives CASSLNPVNGELFF.

On this clone: This CDR3 is also generated by other DNA sequences in the sample. The chain recombines TRBV11-3 with TRBJ1-3, with 9 nucleotides matching TRBD1. CDR1 and CDR2 (germline): SGHNT, YENEEA. J lost 4 bases, V lost 5 bases, and 6 bases had no gene match. The CDR3 length is 15 residues. CDR3 nucleotide sequence: TGTGCCAGCAGCCCGGGACAGGGTCCCGGAAACACCATATATTTT. It encodes CASSPGQGPGNTIYF.

CDR3 in DNA: TGTGCCAGCACTGTCTTTTCAGATACGCAGTATTTT. This sequence encodes CASTVFSDTQYF. The rearrangement uses TRBV2 and TRBJ2-3; D is unresolved. CDR1 is SNHLY, CDR2 FYNNEI, per germline. The V end was cut by 7 bases, the J end by 4 bases, with 9 bases between. The CDR3 length is 12 residues.

The chain couples TRBV5-4 to TRBJ2-5; perhaps TRBD2 as D (5 bases). V was clipped by 4 bases and J by 4 bases, with 11 bases between them. The CDR3 loop spans 13 amino acids. Germline V gives CDR1 SGHNT, CDR2 YYREEE (reference sequence). The CDR3 DNA is TGTGCCAGCAGCAAATCCGGGGTAGAGACCCAGTACTTC. It codes for CASSKSGVETQYF.

V usage is TRBV7-9 and J usage is TRBJ1-2; D is uncertain. V was cut by 5 bases and J by 4 bases, with 11 bases left in between. The germline CDR1 and CDR2 sequences are SEHNR and FQNEAQ (reference sequence). The CDR3 sequence is 13 residues long. CDR3 sequence: CASSRATFYGYTF. CDR3 in DNA: TGTGCCAGCAGCCGTGCTACATTCTATGGCTACACCTTC. The full variable domain, rest sourced from reference TRBV7-9 and TRBJ1-2, is DTGVSQNPRHKITKRGQNVTFRCDPISEHNRLYWYRQTLGQGPEFLTYFQNEAQLEKSRLLSDRFSAERPKGSFSTLEIQRTEQGDSAMYLCASSRATFYGYTFGSGTRLTVV.

The sample holds one count of this clone. The chain employs TRBV27 and TRBJ2-5, with D uncertain. V was clipped by 5 bases and J by 0 bases, with 19 bases between them. This CDR3 comprises 17 residues. The V gene's germline CDR1 is MNHEY and CDR2 SMNVEV (reference sequence). CDR3 sequence: CASSQNTPSRYQETQYF. The CDR3 DNA is TGTGCCAGCAGTCAAAACACCCCATCTCGGTACCAAGAGACCCAGTACTTC.

The chain has TRBV29-1 and TRBJ2-1, with TRBD2 matching over 7 bases. Germline lookup yields CDR1 SQVTM and CDR2 ANQGSEA. V lost 5 bases to trimming and J lost 6 bases; unmatched junction nucleotides: 10. This CDR3 is 14 amino acids long. The CDR3 loop is CSVSGGGSSNEQFF. The CDR3 region has the DNA TGCAGCGTTTCAGGCGGCGGGAGCAGCAATGAGCAGTTCTTC.

This clone was counted between two and nine times. J is TRBJ1-3 and V is TRBV2, with D possibly TRBD1 on 5 matching bases. Trimming left V 4 bases short and J 6 bases short, with 13 bases between. The germline CDR1 and CDR2 sequences are SNHLY and FYNNEI. This CDR3 spans 14 amino acids. The CDR3 region has the DNA TGTGCCAGCAGTGGATCCAGGGCAAAAAACACCATATATTTT. Translated: CASSGSRAKNTIYF.

The chain employs TRBV5-8 and TRBJ2-7, with TRBD1 identical over 10 bases. V lost 0 bases, J lost 5 bases, and 8 bases stayed unmatched. CDR3 length equals 16 residues. The germline V gene has CDR1 SGHTS and CDR2 YDEGEE. This chain's CDR3 is CASSLGQGAPGNEQYF. CDR3 nucleotide sequence: TGTGCCAGCAGCTTGGGACAGGGGGCGCCGGGGAACGAGCAGTACTTC.